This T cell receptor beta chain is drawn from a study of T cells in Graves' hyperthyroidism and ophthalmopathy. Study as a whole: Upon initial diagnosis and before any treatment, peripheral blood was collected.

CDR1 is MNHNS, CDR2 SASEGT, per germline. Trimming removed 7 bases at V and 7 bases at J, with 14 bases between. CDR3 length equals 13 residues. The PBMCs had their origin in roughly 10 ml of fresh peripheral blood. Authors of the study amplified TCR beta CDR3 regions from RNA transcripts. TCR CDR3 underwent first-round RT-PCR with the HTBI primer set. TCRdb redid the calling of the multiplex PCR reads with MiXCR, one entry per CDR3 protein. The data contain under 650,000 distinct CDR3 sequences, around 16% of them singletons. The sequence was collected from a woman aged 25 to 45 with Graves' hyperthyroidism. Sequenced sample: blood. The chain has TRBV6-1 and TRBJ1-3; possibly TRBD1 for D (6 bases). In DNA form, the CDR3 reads TGTGCCAGCAACAGGGACCGGGAGAACACCATATATTTT. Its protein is CASNRDRENTIYF.